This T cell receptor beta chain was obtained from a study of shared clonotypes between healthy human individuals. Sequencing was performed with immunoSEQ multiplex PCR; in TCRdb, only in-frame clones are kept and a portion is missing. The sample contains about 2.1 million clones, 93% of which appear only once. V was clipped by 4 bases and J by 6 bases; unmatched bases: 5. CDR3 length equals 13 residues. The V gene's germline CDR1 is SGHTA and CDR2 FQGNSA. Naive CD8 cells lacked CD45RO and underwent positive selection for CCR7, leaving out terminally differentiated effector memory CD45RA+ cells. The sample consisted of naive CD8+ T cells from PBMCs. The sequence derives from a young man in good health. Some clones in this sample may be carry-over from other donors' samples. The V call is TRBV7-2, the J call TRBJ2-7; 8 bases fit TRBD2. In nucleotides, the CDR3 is TGTGCCAGCAGCTCTATCAGCGGGAGCGAGCAGTACTTC. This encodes CASSSISGSEQYF.